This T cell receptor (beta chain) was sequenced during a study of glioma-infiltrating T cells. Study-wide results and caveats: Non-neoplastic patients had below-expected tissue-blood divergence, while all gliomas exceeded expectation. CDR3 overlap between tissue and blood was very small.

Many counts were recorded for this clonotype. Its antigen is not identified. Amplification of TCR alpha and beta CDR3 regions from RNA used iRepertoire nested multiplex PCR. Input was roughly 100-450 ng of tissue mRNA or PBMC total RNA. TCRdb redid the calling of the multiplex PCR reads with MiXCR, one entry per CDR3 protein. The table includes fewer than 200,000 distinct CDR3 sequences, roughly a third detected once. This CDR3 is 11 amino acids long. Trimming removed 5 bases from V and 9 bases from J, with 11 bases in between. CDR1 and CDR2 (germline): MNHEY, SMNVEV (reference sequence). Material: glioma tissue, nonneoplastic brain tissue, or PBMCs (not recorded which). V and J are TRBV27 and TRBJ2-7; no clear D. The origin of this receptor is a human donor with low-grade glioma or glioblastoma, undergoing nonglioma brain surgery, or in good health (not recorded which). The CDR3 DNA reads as TGTGCCAGCAGTGCCCAGAAACGGCAGTACTTC. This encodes CASSAQKRQYF.